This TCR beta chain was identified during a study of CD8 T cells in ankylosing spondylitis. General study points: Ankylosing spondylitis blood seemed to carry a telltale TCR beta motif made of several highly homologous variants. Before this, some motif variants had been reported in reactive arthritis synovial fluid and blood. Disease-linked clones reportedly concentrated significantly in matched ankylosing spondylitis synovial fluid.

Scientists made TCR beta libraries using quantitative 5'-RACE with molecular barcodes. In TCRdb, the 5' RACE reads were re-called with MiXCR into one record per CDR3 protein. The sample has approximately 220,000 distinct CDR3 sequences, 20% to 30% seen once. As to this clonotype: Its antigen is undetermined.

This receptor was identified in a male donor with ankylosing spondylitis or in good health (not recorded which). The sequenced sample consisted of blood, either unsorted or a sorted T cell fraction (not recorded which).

The CDR3 loop reads CASSLTFGDEQFF. CDR3 sequence (DNA): TGTGCCAGCAGCTTAACTTTTGGGGATGAGCAGTTCTTC. V is TRBV7-3 and J is TRBJ2-1, with unresolved D. The CDR3 has 13 amino acids. Trimming removed 0 bases from V and 8 bases from J, with 8 bases in between. Germline values: CDR1 SGHTA, CDR2 FQGTGA.